This is a list of T cell receptor beta chains from one sample in a study of T cells in Graves' hyperthyroidism and ophthalmopathy. TCRdb analysed the multiplex PCR reads with MiXCR anew, one entry per CDR3 protein. The sample includes roughly 420,000 distinct CDR3 sequences, 12% to 15% of them seen just once. The specimen was blood. The receptors were sampled from a woman between 18 and 29 years old with Graves' hyperthyroidism. Each CDR3 is given with its conserved first and last residue. A D gene is named only where the DNA matches it firmly. Clone size is given for some rows only: seen once, a few or many times, or a class if the clone is expanded.

. . TRBJ2-5 TRBV4-1 TGCGCCAGCAGCCGTATGGTGCAAGAACAAGAGACCCAGTACTTC CASSRMVQEQETQYF
TRBD2 few TRBJ2-1 TRBV7-9 TGTGCCAGCAGCCCCCGGGAGGGGCGGGAGTCCTACAATGAGCAGTTCTTC CASSPREGRESYNEQFF
. many TRBJ2-5 TRBV4-3 TGCGCCAGCAGCCAAGTGTTGGGGGGGGCCGAGACCCAGTACTTC CASSQVLGGAETQYF
. many TRBJ2-1 TRBV30 TGTGCCTGGAGTGGGGGTGGTGAGCAGTTCTTC CAWSGGGEQFF
TRBD2 many TRBJ2-1 TRBV11-2 TGTGCCAGCAGCTTAGAGCTTCGGGCTAGCGGGAAGCAGTTCTTC CASSLELRASGKQFF
TRBD1 . TRBJ1-2 TRBV19 TGTGCCACATGCGACAGGGGGAGTCTGGGCTACACCTTC CATCDRGSLGYTF
TRBD2 . TRBJ2-4 TRBV4-1 TGCGCCAGCAGCCACCTTCTAGCGGGAGAGGCCAAAAACATTCAGTACTTC CASSHLLAGEAKNIQYF
TRBD1 many TRBJ2-2 TRBV29-1 TGCAGCACCCGACAGGGGGAGAACACCGGGGAGCTGTTTTTT CSTRQGENTGELFF
TRBD2 . TRBJ2-3 TRBV11-2 TGTGCCAGCAGCACGAAGGGGGCGGGAGGGCCCACAGATACGCAGTATTTT CASSTKGAGGPTDTQYF
. . TRBJ2-3 TRBV5-5 TGTGCCAGCAGCTTGGATATGACGGAATATAGCAATCAGCCCCAGTATTTT CASSLDMTEYSNQPQYF
. many TRBJ1-5 TRBV28 TGTGCCAGCAGTTTACCGGGGGCGTGGGATCAGCCCCAGCATTTT CASSLPGAWDQPQHF
TRBD1 . TRBJ2-1 TRBV7-9 TGTGCCAGCAGCTTAGTTACAGGGGGCTCTGAGCAGTTCTTC CASSLVTGGSEQFF
. . TRBJ2-1 TRBV11-3 TGTGCCAGCAGCTTAGTTCTGCGGGAAAGTCCAATACTAGAGCAGTTCTTC CASSLVLRESPILEQFF
. few TRBJ2-1 TRBV14 TGTGCCAGCAGCCAGATAGATCGGACCAGGGGACGGCAGTTCTTC CASSQIDRTRGRQFF
. many TRBJ2-5 TRBV3-1 TGTGCCAGCAGCTCAAGGGAGACCCAGTACTTC CASSSRETQYF
. many TRBJ1-2 TRBV7-3 TGTGCCAGCAGCTTAAACCCCGGGGGCTATGGCTACACCTTC CASSLNPGGYGYTF
. many TRBJ2-7 TRBV5-1 TGCGCCAGCAGCCCCGGGGGGGACAGACTCTACGAGCAGTACTTC CASSPGGDRLYEQYF
. . TRBJ2-3 TRBV19 TGTGCCAGTAGTTGGAACGTCTTTCGGGGTGATACGCAGTATTTT CASSWNVFRGDTQYF
. many TRBJ1-5 TRBV20-1 TGCAGTGCTAGGTCTCATACCAGGGTGGATCAGCCCCAGCATTTT CSARSHTRVDQPQHF
. many TRBJ2-7 TRBV20-1 TGCAGTGCTAGAGATGTGACAGACTACGAGCAGTACTTC CSARDVTDYEQYF
. many TRBJ1-3 TRBV28 TGTGCCAGCAGTCCCTCTACAGGAATCGCCGGAAACACCATATATTTT CASSPSTGIAGNTIYF
TRBD1 few TRBJ2-2 TRBV6-1 TGTGCCAGCGGATCATCAACAGGGGCCGGGGAGCTGTTTTTT CASGSSTGAGELFF
. few TRBJ2-7 TRBV6-1 TGTGCCAGCAGTGAAGCGGGGGGGCGAGTCTCCGAGCAGTACTTC CASSEAGGRVSEQYF
. many TRBJ2-1 TRBV7-8 TGTGCCAGCAGCCTGGCCTCTGCGGACTACAATGAGCAGTTCTTC CASSLASADYNEQFF
. . TRBJ1-6 TRBV6-1 TGTGCCAGCAGTGAACGGGAGGGACGGTCACCCCTCCACTTT CASSEREGRSPLHF
. . TRBJ1-6 TRBV20-1 TGCAGTGCTAGAGACGACGGCAAGAGCTCCTATAATTCACCCCTCCACTTT CSARDDGKSSYNSPLHF
TRBD1 many TRBJ1-3 TRBV11-2 TGTGCCAGCAGCTCCGACAGGGTTCGAGGAAACACCATATATTTT CASSSDRVRGNTIYF
. many TRBJ2-1 TRBV28 TGTGCCAGCAGACCAGACCGGAGCTCCTACAATGAGCAGTTCTTC CASRPDRSSYNEQFF
TRBD1 many TRBJ1-1 TRBV19 TGTGCCAGTAGTATAGGCCAGGGGGTACGGACTGAAGCTTTCTTT CASSIGQGVRTEAFF
. many TRBJ2-1 TRBV28 TGTGCCAGCAGTCCGACCACGAATGAGCAGTTCTTC CASSPTTNEQFF
TRBD1 few TRBJ2-3 TRBV30 TGTGCCTGGAGTCCAGGGGGACCCACAGATACGCAGTATTTT CAWSPGGPTDTQYF
TRBD1 . TRBJ2-7 TRBV18 TGTGCCAGCTCACCTAACGCTAGACAGGGATACGAGCAGTACTTC CASSPNARQGYEQYF
TRBD1 . TRBJ1-1 TRBV18 TGTGCCAGCTCACCATCGAACAGGGGGCGGGGAACTGAAGCTTTCTTT CASSPSNRGRGTEAFF
. many TRBJ2-5 TRBV7-2 TGTGCCACGTTCGCCCTCATCGGTGAGACCCAGTACTTC CATFALIGETQYF
TRBD1 many TRBJ2-7 TRBV7-2 TGTGCCAGCAGCCAACGACAGGGAACCTACGAGCAGTACTTC CASSQRQGTYEQYF
. . TRBJ2-7 TRBV20-1 TGCAGTGCTAGAGATCGTAGCGGATACGAGCAGTACTTC CSARDRSGYEQYF
TRBD1 few TRBJ2-2 TRBV3-1 TGTGCCAGCAGCCACTCAGACAGGGGGCCCACCGGGGAGCTGTTTTTT CASSHSDRGPTGELFF
. many TRBJ2-3 TRBV11-2 TGTGCCAGCAGCCCAGAGGGCAGCTCTAGCACAGATACGCAGTATTTT CASSPEGSSSTDTQYF
. many TRBJ2-7 TRBV20-1 TGCAGTGCTCTTGACGGGGGCTACGAGCAGTACTTC CSALDGGYEQYF
TRBD1 . TRBJ2-7 TRBV5-6 TGTGCCAGCAGCGGTGACAGGGGGCCCCTCGAGCAGTACTTC CASSGDRGPLEQYF
TRBD1 . TRBJ1-1 TRBV18 TGTGCCAGCTCATACGGGACAGTCTACACGGAAGCTTTCTTT CASSYGTVYTEAFF
. few TRBJ1-2 TRBV30 TGTGCCCTACCGGGCGGGGGGGGTGGCTACACCTTC CALPGGGGGYTF
. many TRBJ2-2 TRBV6-1 TGTGCCAGCAGTCCGCGCGCTAGCGAGACGGCGACCGGGGAGCTGTTTTTT CASSPRASETATGELFF
. few TRBJ1-2 TRBV12-3/TRBV12-4 TGTGCCAGCAGTTTCCCGAACTATGGCTACACCTTC CASSFPNYGYTF
. many TRBJ1-1 TRBV29-1 TGCAGCGTTGAAGGGCAGGGAGCAACTGAAGCTTTCTTT CSVEGQGATEAFF
TRBD1 many TRBJ1-1 TRBV2 TGTGCCAGCAGTGGACAGGGGGCCGGTGGGGCTTTCTTT CASSGQGAGGAFF
TRBD1 many TRBJ2-7 TRBV2 TGTGCCAGCAGTCCGGGACAGATCTACGAGCAGTACTTC CASSPGQIYEQYF
. many TRBJ1-1 TRBV12-3/TRBV12-4 TGTGCCAGCAGTCGCATAAACCCACAGGGGAACACTGAAGCTTTCTTT CASSRINPQGNTEAFF
. many TRBJ1-2 TRBV3-1 TGTGCCAGCAGCCCAACTACAGATACTCTCTACACCTTC CASSPTTDTLYTF
. . TRBJ2-7 TRBV19 TGTGCCAGTAGTACCACGGACGGGTACGAGCAGTACTTC CASSTTDGYEQYF
. many TRBJ2-1 TRBV14 TGTGCCAGCAGCCAAGTTTGGCTAGCCTCCTACAATGAGCAGTTCTTC CASSQVWLASYNEQFF
. few TRBJ1-2 TRBV12-3/TRBV12-4 TGTGCCAGCAGTCCCTCGACCGTTGCTAACTATGGCTACACCTTC CASSPSTVANYGYTF
. . TRBJ1-6 TRBV20-1 TGCAGTGCTAGGGACAGATATAATTCACCCCTCCACTTT CSARDRYNSPLHF
. . TRBJ2-1 TRBV9 TGTGCCAGCAGCGGTGATTCAACCTACAATGAGCAGTTCTTC CASSGDSTYNEQFF
. many TRBJ2-7 TRBV6-1 TGTGCCAGCAGTCGCCAAACGCTGTTCACTTCCAGCTCCTACGAGCAGTACTTC CASSRQTLFTSSSYEQYF